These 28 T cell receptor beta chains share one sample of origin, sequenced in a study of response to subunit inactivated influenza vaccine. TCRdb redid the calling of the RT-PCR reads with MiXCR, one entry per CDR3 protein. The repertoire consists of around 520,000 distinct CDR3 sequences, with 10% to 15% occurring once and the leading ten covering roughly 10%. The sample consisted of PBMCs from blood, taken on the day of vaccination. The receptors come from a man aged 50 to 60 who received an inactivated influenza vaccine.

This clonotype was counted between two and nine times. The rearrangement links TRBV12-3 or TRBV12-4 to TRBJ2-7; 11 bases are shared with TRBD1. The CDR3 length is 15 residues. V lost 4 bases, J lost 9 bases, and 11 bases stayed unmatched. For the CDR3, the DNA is TGTGCCAGCAGTTCCGGACAGGGGGCGTCTGCTGGGCAGTACTTC. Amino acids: CASSSGQGASAGQYF.

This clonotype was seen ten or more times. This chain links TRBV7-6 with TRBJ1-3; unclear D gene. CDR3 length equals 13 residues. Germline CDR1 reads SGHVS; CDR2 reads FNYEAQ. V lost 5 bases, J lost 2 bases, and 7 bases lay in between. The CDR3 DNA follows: TGTGCCAGCAGCCCAAACCCTGGAAACACCATATATTTT. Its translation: CASSPNPGNTIYF.

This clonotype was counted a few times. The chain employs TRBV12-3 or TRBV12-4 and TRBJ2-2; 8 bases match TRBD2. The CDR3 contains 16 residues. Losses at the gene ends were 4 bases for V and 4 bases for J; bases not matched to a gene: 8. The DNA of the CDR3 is TGTGCCAGCAGTTCTCCCTCGCGGGAGGCCACCGGGGAGCTGTTTTTT. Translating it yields CASSSPSREATGELFF.

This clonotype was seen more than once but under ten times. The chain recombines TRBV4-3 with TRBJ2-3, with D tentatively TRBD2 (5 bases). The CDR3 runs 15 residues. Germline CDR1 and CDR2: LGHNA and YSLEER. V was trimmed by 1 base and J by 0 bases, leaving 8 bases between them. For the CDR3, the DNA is TGCGCCAGCAGCCAAGGAAGGACTAGCACAGATACGCAGTATTTT. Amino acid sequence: CASSQGRTSTDTQYF.

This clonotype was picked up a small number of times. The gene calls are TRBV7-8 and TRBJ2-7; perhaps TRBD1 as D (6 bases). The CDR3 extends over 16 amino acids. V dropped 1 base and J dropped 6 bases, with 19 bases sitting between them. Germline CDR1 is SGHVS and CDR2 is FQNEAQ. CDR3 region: CASSLVGGIGGGEQYF. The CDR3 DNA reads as TGTGCCAGCAGCTTAGTTGGGGGAATTGGGGGCGGCGAGCAGTACTTC.

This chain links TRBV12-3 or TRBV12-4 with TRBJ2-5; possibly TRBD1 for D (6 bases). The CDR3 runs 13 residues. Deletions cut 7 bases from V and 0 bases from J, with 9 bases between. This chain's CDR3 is CASTGHNQETQYF. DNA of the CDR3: TGTGCCAGCACGGGACACAACCAAGAGACCCAGTACTTC.

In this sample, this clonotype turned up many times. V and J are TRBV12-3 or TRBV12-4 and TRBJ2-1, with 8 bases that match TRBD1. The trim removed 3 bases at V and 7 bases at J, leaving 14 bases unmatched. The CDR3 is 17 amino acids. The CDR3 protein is CASSFSFGRGQGNEQFF. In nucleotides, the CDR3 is TGTGCCAGCAGTTTTTCCTTCGGCAGGGGGCAGGGAAATGAGCAGTTCTTC.

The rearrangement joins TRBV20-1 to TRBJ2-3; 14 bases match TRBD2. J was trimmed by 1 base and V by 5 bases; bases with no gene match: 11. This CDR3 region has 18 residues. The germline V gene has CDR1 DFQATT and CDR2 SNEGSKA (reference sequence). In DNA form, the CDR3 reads TGCAGTGCTTTCTCGACTAGCGGGGGGGGAGCTGGCACAGATACGCAGTATTTT. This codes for CSAFSTSGGGAGTDTQYF.

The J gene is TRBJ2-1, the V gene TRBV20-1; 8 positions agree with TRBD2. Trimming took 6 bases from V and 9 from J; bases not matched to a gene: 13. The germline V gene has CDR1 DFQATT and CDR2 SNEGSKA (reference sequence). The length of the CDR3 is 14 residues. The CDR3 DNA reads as TGCAGTGCCCCCGGGACTAGGGGTTTCGGTGAGCAGTTCTTC. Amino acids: CSAPGTRGFGEQFF.

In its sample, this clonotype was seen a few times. CDR3 protein: CAIKRGGSTDTQYF. The CDR3 region has the DNA TGTGCCATCAAACGGGGGGGTAGCACAGATACGCAGTATTTT. The genes are TRBV15 and TRBJ2-3; TRBD2 aligns across 8 bases. The CDR3 has 14 residues. Germline V gene sequence: CDR1 LNHNV, CDR2 YYDKDF (reference sequence). Trimming cost V 10 bases and J 0 bases; bases outside gene matches: 6.

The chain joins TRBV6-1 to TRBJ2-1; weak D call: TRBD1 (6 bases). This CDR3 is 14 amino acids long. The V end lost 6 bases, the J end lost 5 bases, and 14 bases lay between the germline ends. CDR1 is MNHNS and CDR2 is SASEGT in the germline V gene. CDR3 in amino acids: CASSRQGQNNEQFF. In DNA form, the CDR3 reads TGTGCCAGCAGCCGCCAAGGACAGAACAATGAGCAGTTCTTC.

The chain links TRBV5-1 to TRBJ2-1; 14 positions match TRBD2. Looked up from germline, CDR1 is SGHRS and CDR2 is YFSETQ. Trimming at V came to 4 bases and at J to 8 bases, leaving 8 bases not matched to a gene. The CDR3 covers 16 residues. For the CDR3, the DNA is TGCGCCAGCAGCCCACGGACTAGCGGGAGGCGGGATGAGCAGTTCTTC. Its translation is CASSPRTSGRRDEQFF.

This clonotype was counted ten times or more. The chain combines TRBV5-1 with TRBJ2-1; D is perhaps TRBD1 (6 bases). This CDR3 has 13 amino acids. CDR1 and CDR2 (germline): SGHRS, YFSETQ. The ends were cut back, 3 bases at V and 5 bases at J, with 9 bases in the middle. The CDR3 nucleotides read TGCGCCAGCAGCTCGGACAGAAACAATGAGCAGTTCTTC. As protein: CASSSDRNNEQFF. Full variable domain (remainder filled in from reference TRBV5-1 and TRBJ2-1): KAGVTQTPRYLIKTRGQQVTLSCSPISGHRSVSWYQQTPGQGLQFLFEYFSETQRNKGNFPGRFSGRQFSNSRSEMNVSTLELGDSALYLCASSSDRNNEQFFGPGTRLTVL.

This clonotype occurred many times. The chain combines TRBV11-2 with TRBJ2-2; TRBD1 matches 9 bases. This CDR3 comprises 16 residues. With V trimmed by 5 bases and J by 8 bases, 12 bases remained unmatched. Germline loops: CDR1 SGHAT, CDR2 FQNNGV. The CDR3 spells CASSLLPGQGGGELFF. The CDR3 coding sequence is TGTGCCAGCAGCCTCCTTCCGGGACAGGGTGGTGGGGAGCTGTTTTTT.

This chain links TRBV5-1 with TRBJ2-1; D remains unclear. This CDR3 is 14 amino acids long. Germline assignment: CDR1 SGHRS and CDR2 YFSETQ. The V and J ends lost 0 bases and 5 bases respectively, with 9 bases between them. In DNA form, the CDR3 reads TGCGCCAGCAGCTTGGGCGGCCTTCACAATGAGCAGTTCTTC. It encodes CASSLGGLHNEQFF. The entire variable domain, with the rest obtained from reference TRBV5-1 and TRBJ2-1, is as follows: KAGVTQTPRYLIKTRGQQVTLSCSPISGHRSVSWYQQTPGQGLQFLFEYFSETQRNKGNFPGRFSGRQFSNSRSEMNVSTLELGDSALYLCASSLGGLHNEQFFGPGTRLTVL.

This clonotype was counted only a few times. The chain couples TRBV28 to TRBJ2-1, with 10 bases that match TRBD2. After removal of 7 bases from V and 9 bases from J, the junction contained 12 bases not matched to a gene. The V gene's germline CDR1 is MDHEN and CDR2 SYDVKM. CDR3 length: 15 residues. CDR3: CASNPGTSVLSEQFF. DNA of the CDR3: TGTGCCAGCAATCCCGGGACTAGCGTCCTCAGTGAGCAGTTCTTC.

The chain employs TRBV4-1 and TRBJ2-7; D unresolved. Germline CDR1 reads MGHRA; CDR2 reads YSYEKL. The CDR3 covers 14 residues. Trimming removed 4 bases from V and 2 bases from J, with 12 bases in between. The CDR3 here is CASSPTDQAYEQYF. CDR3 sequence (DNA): TGCGCCAGCAGCCCTACCGATCAAGCCTACGAGCAGTACTTC.

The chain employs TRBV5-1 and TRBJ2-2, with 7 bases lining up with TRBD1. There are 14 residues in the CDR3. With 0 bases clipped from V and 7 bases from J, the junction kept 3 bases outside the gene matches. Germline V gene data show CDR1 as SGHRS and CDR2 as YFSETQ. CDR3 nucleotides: TGCGCCAGCAGCTTGGCCAGGACAGGCGGGGAGCTGTTTTTT. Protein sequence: CASSLARTGGELFF.

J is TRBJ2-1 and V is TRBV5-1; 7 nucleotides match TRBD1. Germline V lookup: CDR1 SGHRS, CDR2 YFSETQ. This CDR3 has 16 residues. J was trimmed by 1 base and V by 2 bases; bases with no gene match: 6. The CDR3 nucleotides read TGCGCCAGCAGCTTAGATCCGGGACAGTCCTACAATGAGCAGTTCTTC. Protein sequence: CASSLDPGQSYNEQFF.

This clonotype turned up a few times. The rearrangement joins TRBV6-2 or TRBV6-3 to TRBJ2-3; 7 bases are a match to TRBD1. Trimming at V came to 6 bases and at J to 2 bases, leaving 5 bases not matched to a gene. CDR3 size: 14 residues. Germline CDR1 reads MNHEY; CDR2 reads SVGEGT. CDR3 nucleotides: TGTGCCAGCAGAATACAGGGGTACACAGATACGCAGTATTTT. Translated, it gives CASRIQGYTDTQYF.

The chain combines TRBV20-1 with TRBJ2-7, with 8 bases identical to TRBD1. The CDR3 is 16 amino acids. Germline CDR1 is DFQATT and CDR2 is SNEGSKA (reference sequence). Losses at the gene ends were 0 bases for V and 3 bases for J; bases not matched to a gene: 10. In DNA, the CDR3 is TGCAGTGCTAGAGATCCCGCAGGGGGCCGATTCTACGAGCAGTACTTC. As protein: CSARDPAGGRFYEQYF.

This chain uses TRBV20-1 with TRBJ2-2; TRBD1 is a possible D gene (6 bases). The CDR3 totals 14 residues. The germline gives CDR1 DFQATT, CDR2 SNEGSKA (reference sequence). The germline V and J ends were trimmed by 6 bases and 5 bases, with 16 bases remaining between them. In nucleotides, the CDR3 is TGCAGTGCCCAAAAGAACAGGGCTACCGGGGAGCTGTTTTTT. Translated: CSAQKNRATGELFF.

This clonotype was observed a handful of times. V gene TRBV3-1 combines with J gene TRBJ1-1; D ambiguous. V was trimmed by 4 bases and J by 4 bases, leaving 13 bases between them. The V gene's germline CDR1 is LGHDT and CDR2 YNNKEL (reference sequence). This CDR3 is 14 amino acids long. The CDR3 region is CASSPGLWGTEAFF. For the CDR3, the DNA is TGTGCCAGCAGCCCCGGGCTTTGGGGCACTGAAGCTTTCTTT.

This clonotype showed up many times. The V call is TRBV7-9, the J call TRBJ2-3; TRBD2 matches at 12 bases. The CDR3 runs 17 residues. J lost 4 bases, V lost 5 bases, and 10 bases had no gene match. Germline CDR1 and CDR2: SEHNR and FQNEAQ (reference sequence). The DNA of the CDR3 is TGTGCCAGCAGCCGCCTTAGGACTAGCGGGATGGCAGATACGCAGTATTTT. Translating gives CASSRLRTSGMADTQYF.

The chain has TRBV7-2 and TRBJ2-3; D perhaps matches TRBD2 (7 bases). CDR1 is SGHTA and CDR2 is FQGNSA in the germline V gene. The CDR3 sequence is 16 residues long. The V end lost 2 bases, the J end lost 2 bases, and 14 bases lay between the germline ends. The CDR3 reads CASSLRYRDYTDTQYF. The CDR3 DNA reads TGTGCCAGCAGCTTAAGATACAGGGACTACACAGATACGCAGTATTTT.

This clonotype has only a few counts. The CDR3 DNA follows: TGCAGTGCTATCGGAGTCCCGATCCCAGATACGCAGTATTTT. The encoded protein is CSAIGVPIPDTQYF. The chain combines TRBV20-1 with TRBJ2-3; D remains ambiguous. The length of the CDR3 is 14 residues. Germline CDR1 is DFQATT and CDR2 is SNEGSKA (reference sequence). V was shortened by 4 bases and J by 4 bases, with 15 bases between the two germline ends.

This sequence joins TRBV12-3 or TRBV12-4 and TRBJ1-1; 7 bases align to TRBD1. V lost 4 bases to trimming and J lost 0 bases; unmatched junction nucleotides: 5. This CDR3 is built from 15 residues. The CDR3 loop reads CASSWDRSMNTEAFF. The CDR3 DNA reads TGTGCCAGCAGTTGGGACAGATCCATGAACACTGAAGCTTTCTTT.

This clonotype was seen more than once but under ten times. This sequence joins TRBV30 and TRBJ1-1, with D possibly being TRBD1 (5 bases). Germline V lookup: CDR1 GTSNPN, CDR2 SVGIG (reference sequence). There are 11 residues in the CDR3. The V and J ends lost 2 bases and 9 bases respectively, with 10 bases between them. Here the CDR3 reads CAWSRGTKAFF. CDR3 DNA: TGTGCCTGGAGTAGAGGGACGAAAGCTTTCTTT.